A single sample is the source of the 3 T cell receptor beta chains below, sequenced in a study of T-cell reconstitution after alpha-beta-depleted transplantation in children. Using unique molecular identifiers, the investigators prepared the TCRbeta library. One entry per CDR3 protein results from TCRdb running MiXCR on the PCR reads. Among about 460,000 distinct CDR3 sequences listed, around 10% were seen once. This sample comprised PBMCs, mostly from graft donor cells, obtained 180 days after TCRalphabeta/CD19-depleted stem cell transplant. The receptors come from a female patient aged 2-15 years who had a stem cell transplant for aplastic anemia, so the T cells may come from the graft donor.

This clonotype was counted only a few times. This chain joins TRBV7-2 and TRBJ2-7; D may be TRBD2 (5 bases). Germline V lookup: CDR1 SGHTA, CDR2 FQGNSA. V was shortened by 2 bases and J by 3 bases, with 8 bases between the two germline ends. The CDR3 is made up of 13 amino acids. CDR3 sequence: CASSLTRDYEQYV. CDR3 bases: TGTGCCAGCAGCTTAACGAGGGACTACGAGCAGTACGTC.

This chain uses TRBV10-3 with TRBJ2-1; 7 nucleotides agree with TRBD2. Germline V gene data show CDR1 as ENHRY and CDR2 as SYGVKD. There are 15 residues in the CDR3. V shed 8 bases and J 3 bases; nucleotides not matched to a gene: 10. DNA of the CDR3: TGTGCCATCCTGGGGGAGGGGAGTCTCTACAATGAGCAGTTCTTC. It is translated as CAILGEGSLYNEQFF.

This clonotype was detected only a few times. V gene TRBV25-1 combines with J gene TRBJ1-5; D ambiguous. CDR1 and CDR2 (germline): MGHDK, SYGVNS. This CDR3 has 12 residues. Trimming removed 5 bases at V and 3 bases at J, with 5 bases between. The CDR3 sequence is CASSKANQPQHF. As DNA, the CDR3 is TGTGCCAGCAGTAAGGCCAATCAGCCCCAGCATTTT.